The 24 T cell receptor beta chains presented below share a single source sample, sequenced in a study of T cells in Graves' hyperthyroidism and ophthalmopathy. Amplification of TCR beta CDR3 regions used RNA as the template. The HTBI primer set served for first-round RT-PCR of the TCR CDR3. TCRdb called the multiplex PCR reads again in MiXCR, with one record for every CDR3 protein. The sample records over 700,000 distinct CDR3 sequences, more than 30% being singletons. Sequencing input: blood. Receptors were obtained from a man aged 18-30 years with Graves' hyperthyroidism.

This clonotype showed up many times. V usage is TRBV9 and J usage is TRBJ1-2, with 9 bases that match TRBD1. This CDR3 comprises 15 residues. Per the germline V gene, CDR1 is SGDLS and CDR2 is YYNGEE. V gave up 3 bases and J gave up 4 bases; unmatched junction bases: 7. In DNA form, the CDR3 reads TGTGCCAGCAGCGCGGAGGGACAGGGCGTCTATGGCTACACCTTC. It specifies CASSAEGQGVYGYTF. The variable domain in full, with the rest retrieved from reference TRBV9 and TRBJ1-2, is DSGVTQTPKHLITATGQRVTLRCSPRSGDLSVYWYQQSLDQGLQFLIQYYNGEERAKGNILERFSAQQFPDLHSELNLSSLELGDSALYFCASSAEGQGVYGYTFGSGTRLTVV.

The CDR3 sequence: CASRSDKFEIYGYTF. DNA of the CDR3: TGTGCCAGCAGATCGGACAAGTTCGAGATCTATGGCTACACCTTC. The chain uses TRBV25-1 and TRBJ1-2; TRBD1 might be the D (5 bases). This CDR3 region has 15 residues. The germline CDR1 and CDR2 sequences are MGHDK and SYGVNS. The V end lost 6 bases, the J end lost 4 bases, and 18 bases lay between the germline ends.

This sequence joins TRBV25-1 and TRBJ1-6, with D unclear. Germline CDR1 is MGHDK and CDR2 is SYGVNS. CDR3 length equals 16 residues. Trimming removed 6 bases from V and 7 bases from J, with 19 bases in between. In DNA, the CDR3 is TGTGCCAGCAGCTTAGCCCTAGGTCGGGGAAATTCACCCCTCCACTTT. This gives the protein CASSLALGRGNSPLHF.

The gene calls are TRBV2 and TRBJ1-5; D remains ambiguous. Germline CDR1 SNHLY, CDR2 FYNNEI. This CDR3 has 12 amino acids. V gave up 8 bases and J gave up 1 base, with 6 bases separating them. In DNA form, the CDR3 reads TGTGCCAGCGCAGCGAGCAATCAGCCCCAGCATTTT. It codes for CASAASNQPQHF.

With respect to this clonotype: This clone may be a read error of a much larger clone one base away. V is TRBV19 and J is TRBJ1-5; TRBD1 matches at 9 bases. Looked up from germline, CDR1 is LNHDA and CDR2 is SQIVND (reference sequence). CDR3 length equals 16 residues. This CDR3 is CACSTPERTGDQPQHF. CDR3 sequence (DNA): TGTGCCTGTAGTACTCCCGAGAGGACAGGGGATCAGCCCCAGCATTTT.

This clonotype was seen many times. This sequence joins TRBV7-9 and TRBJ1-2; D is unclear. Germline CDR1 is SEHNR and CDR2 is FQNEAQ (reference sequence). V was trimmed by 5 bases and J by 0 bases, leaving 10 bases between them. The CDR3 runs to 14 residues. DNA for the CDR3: TGTGCCAGCAGCGGAAGGACCGCTAACTATGGCTACACCTTC. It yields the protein CASSGRTANYGYTF.

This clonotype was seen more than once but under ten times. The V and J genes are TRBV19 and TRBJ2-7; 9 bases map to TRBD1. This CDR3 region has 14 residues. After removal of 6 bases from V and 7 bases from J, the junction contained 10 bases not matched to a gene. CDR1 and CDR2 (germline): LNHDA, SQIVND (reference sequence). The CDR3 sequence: CASSTGQGVQEQYF. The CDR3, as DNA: TGTGCCAGTAGCACGGGACAGGGCGTTCAAGAGCAGTACTTC.

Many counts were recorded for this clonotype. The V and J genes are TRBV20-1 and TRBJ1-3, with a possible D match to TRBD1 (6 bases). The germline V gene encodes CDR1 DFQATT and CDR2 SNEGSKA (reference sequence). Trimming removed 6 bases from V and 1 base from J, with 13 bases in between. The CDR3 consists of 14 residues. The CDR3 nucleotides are TGCAGTGCCAAGGTCGGACAGTCTGGAAACACCATATATTTT. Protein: CSAKVGQSGNTIYF.

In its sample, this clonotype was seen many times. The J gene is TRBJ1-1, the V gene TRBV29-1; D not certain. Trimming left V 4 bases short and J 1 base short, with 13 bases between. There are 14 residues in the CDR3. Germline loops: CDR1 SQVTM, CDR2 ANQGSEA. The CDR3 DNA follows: TGCAGCGTTGGATGGGAAAGAAAGAACACTGAAGCTTTCTTT. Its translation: CSVGWERKNTEAFF.

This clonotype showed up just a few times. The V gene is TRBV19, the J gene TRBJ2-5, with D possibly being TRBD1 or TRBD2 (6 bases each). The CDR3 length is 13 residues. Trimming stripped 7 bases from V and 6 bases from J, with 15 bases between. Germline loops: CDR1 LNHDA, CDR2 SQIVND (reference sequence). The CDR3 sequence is CASNKGGRQTQYF. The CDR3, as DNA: TGTGCCAGTAATAAGGGGGGCCGCCAGACCCAGTACTTC.

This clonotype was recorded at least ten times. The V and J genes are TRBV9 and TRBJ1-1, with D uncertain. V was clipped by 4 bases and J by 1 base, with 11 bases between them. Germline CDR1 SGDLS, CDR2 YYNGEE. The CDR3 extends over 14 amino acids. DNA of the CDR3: TGTGCCAGCAGCACTACAGAGCCGAACACTGAAGCTTTCTTT. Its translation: CASSTTEPNTEAFF.

The CDR3 region is CASSQLAGGGTGELFF. The CDR3 DNA is TGTGCCAGTAGCCAATTAGCGGGAGGTGGAACCGGGGAGCTGTTTTTT. This rearrangement joins TRBV19 to TRBJ2-2, with 10 bases matching TRBD2. V gave up 6 bases and J gave up 5 bases; unmatched junction bases: 9. This CDR3 is 16 amino acids long. Per germline, CDR1 LNHDA and CDR2 SQIVND (reference sequence).

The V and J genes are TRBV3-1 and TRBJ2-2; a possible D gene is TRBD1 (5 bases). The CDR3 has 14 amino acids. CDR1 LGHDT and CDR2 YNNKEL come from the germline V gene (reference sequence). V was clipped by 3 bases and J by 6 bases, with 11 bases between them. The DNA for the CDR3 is TGTGCCAGCAGCCATCGACAGAAGGCCGGGGAGCTGTTTTTT. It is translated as CASSHRQKAGELFF.

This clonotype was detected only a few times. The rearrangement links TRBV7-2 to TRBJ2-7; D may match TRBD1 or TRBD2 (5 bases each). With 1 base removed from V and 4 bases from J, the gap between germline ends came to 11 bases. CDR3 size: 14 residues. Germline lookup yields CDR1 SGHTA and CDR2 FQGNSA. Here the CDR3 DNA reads TGTGCCAGCAGCTTAGGAGGCAGGGAGTACGAGCAGTACTTC. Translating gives CASSLGGREYEQYF.

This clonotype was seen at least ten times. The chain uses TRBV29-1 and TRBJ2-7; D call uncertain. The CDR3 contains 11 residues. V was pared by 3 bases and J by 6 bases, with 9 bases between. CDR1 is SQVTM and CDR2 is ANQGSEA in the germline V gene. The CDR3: CSVEGLGEQYF. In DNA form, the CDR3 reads TGCAGCGTTGAGGGGTTAGGCGAGCAGTACTTC.

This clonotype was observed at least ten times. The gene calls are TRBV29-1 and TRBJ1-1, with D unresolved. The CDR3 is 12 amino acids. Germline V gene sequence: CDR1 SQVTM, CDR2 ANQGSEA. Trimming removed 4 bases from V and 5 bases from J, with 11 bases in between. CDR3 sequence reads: CSVGLAETEAFF. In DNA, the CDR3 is TGCAGCGTTGGATTGGCGGAAACTGAAGCTTTCTTT. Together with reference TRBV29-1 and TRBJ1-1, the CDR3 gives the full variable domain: SAVISQKPSRDICQRGTSLTIQCQVDSQVTMMFWYRQQPGQSLTLIATANQGSEATYESGFVIDKFPISRPNLTFSTLTVSNMSPEDSSIYLCSVGLAETEAFFGQGTRLTVV.

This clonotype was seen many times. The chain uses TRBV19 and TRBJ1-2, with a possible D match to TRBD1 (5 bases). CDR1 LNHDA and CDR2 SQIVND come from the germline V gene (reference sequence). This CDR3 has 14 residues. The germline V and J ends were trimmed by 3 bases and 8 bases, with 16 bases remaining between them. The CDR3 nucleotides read TGTGCCAGTAGTATTCGGGACCGCCTGAGGGGCTACACCTTC. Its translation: CASSIRDRLRGYTF.

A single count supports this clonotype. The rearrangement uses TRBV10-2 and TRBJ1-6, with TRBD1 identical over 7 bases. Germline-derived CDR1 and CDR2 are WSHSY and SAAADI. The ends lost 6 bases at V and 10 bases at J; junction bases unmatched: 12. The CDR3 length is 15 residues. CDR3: CASRDGQAGWSPLHF. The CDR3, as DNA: TGCGCCAGCAGGGACGGACAGGCAGGGTGGTCACCCCTCCACTTT.

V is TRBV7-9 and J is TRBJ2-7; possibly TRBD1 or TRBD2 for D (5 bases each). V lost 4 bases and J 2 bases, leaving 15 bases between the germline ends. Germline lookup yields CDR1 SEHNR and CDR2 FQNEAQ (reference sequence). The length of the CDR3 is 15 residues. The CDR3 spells CASSSTSGATYEQYF. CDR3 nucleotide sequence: TGTGCCAGCAGCTCCACTTCCGGGGCAACCTACGAGCAGTACTTC.

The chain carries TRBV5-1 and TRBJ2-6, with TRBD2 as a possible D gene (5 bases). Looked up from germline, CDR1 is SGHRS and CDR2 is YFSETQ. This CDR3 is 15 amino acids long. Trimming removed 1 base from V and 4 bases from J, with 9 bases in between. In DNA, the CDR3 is TGCGCCAGCAGCTTGCAGGTAGCGGGGGCCAACGTCCTGACTTTC. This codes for CASSLQVAGANVLTF. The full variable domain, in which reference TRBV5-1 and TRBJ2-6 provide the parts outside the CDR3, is KAGVTQTPRYLIKTRGQQVTLSCSPISGHRSVSWYQQTPGQGLQFLFEYFSETQRNKGNFPGRFSGRQFSNSRSEMNVSTLELGDSALYLCASSLQVAGANVLTFGAGSRLTVL.

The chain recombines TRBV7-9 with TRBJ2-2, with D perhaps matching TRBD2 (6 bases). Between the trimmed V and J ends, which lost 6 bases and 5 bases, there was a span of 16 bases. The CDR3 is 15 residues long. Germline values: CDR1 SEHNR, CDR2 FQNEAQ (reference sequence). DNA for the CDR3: TGTGCCAGCAGGGAGAAGGTAGCGGAGACCGGGGAGCTGTTTTTT. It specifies CASREKVAETGELFF.

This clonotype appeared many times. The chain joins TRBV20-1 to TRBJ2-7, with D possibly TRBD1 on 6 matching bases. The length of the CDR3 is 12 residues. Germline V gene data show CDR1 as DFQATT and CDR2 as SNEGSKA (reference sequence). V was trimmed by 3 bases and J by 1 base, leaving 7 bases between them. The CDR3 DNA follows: TGCAGTGCTAGGAGGGGGTCCTACGAGCAGTACTTC. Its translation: CSARRGSYEQYF.

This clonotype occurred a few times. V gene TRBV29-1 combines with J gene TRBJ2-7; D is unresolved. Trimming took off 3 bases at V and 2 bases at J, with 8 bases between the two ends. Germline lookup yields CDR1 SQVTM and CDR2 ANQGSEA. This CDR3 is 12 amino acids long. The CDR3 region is CSVDDGPYEQYF. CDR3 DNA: TGCAGCGTTGATGACGGACCCTACGAGCAGTACTTC.

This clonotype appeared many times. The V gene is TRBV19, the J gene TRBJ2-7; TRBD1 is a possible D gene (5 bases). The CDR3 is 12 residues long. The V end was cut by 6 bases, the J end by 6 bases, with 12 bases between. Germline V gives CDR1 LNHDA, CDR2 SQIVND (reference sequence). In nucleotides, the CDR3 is TGTGCCAGTAGGAAGGGGTTCAGCGAGCAGTACTTC. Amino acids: CASRKGFSEQYF.